This T cell receptor (beta chain) comes out of a study of blood T cell repertoires in COVID-19. The CDR3 covers 15 residues. Trimming at V came to 2 bases and at J to 1 base, leaving 5 bases not matched to a gene. CDR1 and CDR2 from the germline V gene are MDHEN and SYDVKM. Participant age was 18 to 89 years, and participants resided in approximately 24 US areas. Authors' methods: Amplification from reference gene primers served as the basis for estimated nucleated cell counts. Here immunoSEQ multiplex PCR was the method, and the copy in TCRdb shows in-frame clones only, minus some. V and J calls plus clone size are reproduced from that table; the DNA served to infer D and trimming. The sample carries 300,000 to 400,000 clones, roughly nine tenths recorded once.

This clonotype was sampled from a man aged 55-75 years who had recovered from COVID-19. Specimen: PBMCs or T cells enriched from blood (not recorded which). This chain joins TRBV28 and TRBJ2-7, with 7 nucleotides matching TRBD2. The CDR3 sequence is CASSLGRLASYEQYF. CDR3 coding DNA: TGTGCCAGCAGTTTAGGGCGACTAGCTTCCTACGAGCAGTACTTC. Full variable domain (outside the CDR3, taken from reference TRBV28 and TRBJ2-7): DVKVTQSSRYLVKRTGEKVFLECVQDMDHENMFWYRQDPGLGLRLIYFSYDVKMKEKGDIPEGYSVSREKKERFSLILESASTNQTSMYLCASSLGRLASYEQYFGPGTRLTVT.